Presented here are 3 T cell receptor beta chains from one specimen sequenced in a study of blood T cells in healthy people across ages. A second 7 to 11 cycle PCR used barcoded and J-beta primers. One entry per CDR3 protein results from TCRdb running MiXCR on the 5' RACE reads. The sample lists 1.5 million to 2 million distinct CDR3 sequences, 40% to 55% occurring once. Sequencing was performed on blood. The receptors here all came from a woman aged 40 to 49 in good health.

This clonotype was observed a few times. The chain combines TRBV7-2 with TRBJ2-7; D may match TRBD1 or TRBD2 (5 bases each). Trimming shortened V by 4 bases and J by 0 bases, and 16 bases separated the two germline ends. Germline lookup yields CDR1 SGHTA and CDR2 FQGNSA. The CDR3 sequence is 16 residues long. The CDR3 nucleotides are TGTGCCAGCAGCTCGCCCGGGACCCCCAGCTCCTACGAGCAGTACTTC. It encodes CASSSPGTPSSYEQYF.

V usage is TRBV6-5 and J usage is TRBJ2-5; 7 positions match TRBD1. Germline V CDR1 and CDR2: MNHEY, SVGAGI. The V and J ends lost 8 bases and 5 bases, in that order; junction bases with no gene match: 5. The CDR3 has 12 amino acids. CDR3 DNA: TGTGCCAGCGCACAGGGGCGGGAGACCCAGTACTTC. As protein: CASAQGRETQYF.

This clonotype was seen only a few times. The rearrangement joins TRBV20-1 to TRBJ2-3, with TRBD2 matching 11 bases. Germline loops: CDR1 DFQATT, CDR2 SNEGSKA (reference sequence). This CDR3 region has 18 residues. With V trimmed by 6 bases and J by 0 bases, 14 bases remained unmatched. This CDR3 is CSAPGLADVTPSTDTQYF. Here the CDR3 DNA reads TGCAGTGCCCCGGGACTAGCGGACGTAACTCCTAGCACAGATACGCAGTATTTT.